These 8 T cell receptor beta chains share one sample of origin, sequenced in a study of shared clonotypes between healthy human individuals. The protocol was immunoSEQ multiplex PCR, while the TCRdb copy is restricted to in-frame clones and leaves out a portion. The repertoire holds hundreds of thousands of clones, with around two thirds as singletons. The sample taken for sequencing was memory CD4+ T cells sorted from blood. Indicated subset: CD45RA-negative fraction. These receptors were taken from a woman aged 25 to 45 in good health.

The rearrangement joins TRBV19 to TRBJ1-1; no reliable D call. The germline CDR1 and CDR2 sequences are LNHDA and SQIVND (reference sequence). This CDR3 has 13 amino acids. The ends were cut back, 4 bases at V and 5 bases at J, with 11 bases in the middle. The CDR3 is CASSRGRETEAFF. In DNA, the CDR3 is TGTGCCAGTAGTAGGGGTAGGGAAACTGAAGCTTTCTTT.

The chain employs TRBV5-1 and TRBJ1-1; 9 bases are shared with TRBD1. The germline CDR1 and CDR2 sequences are SGHRS and YFSETQ. V was clipped by 3 bases and J by 0 bases; unmatched bases: 9. The CDR3 has 17 amino acids. The CDR3 nucleotides are TGCGCCAGCAGCTCAGTACAGGGGGCGGACCTGAACACTGAAGCTTTCTTT. Translation gives CASSSVQGADLNTEAFF. Complete variable domain (other parts from reference TRBV5-1 and TRBJ1-1): KAGVTQTPRYLIKTRGQQVTLSCSPISGHRSVSWYQQTPGQGLQFLFEYFSETQRNKGNFPGRFSGRQFSNSRSEMNVSTLELGDSALYLCASSSVQGADLNTEAFFGQGTRLTVV.

V usage is TRBV5-1 and J usage is TRBJ2-7, with D unresolved. CDR1 is SGHRS and CDR2 is YFSETQ in the germline V gene. This CDR3 is built from 14 residues. Trimming removed 2 bases at V and 1 base at J, with 10 bases between. CDR3 nucleotide sequence: TGCGCCAGCAGCTTTAACACACCATCCTACGAGCAGTACTTC. It translates to CASSFNTPSYEQYF.

The chain uses TRBV19 and TRBJ2-1; D is tentatively TRBD1 or TRBD2 (5 bases each). Germline CDR1 reads LNHDA; CDR2 reads SQIVND (reference sequence). Trimming removed 3 bases at V and 2 bases at J, with 11 bases between. CDR3 length: 15 amino acids. Written as DNA, the CDR3 is TGTGCCAGTAGTATCCGGGACCGGGCCTACAATGAGCAGTTCTTC. This sequence encodes CASSIRDRAYNEQFF.

This clone was counted between two and nine times. The V and J genes are TRBV7-8 and TRBJ2-7; TRBD1 agrees at 7 bases. This CDR3 is 18 amino acids long. V lost 5 bases, J lost 2 bases, and 18 bases stayed unmatched. Germline loops: CDR1 SGHVS, CDR2 FQNEAQ. In DNA, the CDR3 is TGTGCCAGCAGCCGAAAGACAGGGACGTACCGAATCCCCTACGAGCAGTACTTC. As protein: CASSRKTGTYRIPYEQYF.

The rearrangement uses TRBV18 and TRBJ1-2, with 9 bases identical to TRBD1. CDR1 KGHSH and CDR2 LQKENI come from the germline V gene. The CDR3 sequence is 13 residues long. V was clipped by 3 bases and J by 8 bases; unmatched bases: 4. The CDR3 spells CASSPRTGEGYTF. DNA of the CDR3: TGTGCCAGCTCACCTAGGACAGGGGAGGGCTACACCTTC.

V and J are TRBV2 and TRBJ2-5; 9 nucleotides line up with TRBD1. V was pared by 6 bases and J by 7 bases, with 6 bases of the junction left unmatched. Looked up from germline, CDR1 is SNHLY and CDR2 is FYNNEI. The CDR3 has 13 amino acids. The CDR3 reads CASRTGQGTTQYF. Written as DNA, the CDR3 is TGTGCCAGCAGGACCGGACAGGGGACGACCCAGTACTTC.

The V call is TRBV4-2, the J call TRBJ2-1; 10 nucleotides agree with TRBD2. Trimming cost V 0 bases and J 5 bases; bases outside gene matches: 1. Per the germline V gene, CDR1 is LGHNA and CDR2 is YNFKEQ. This CDR3 has 15 amino acids. The CDR3 loop is CASSQDSGRHNEQFF. The CDR3 DNA sequence: TGTGCCAGCAGCCAAGATAGCGGGAGGCACAATGAGCAGTTCTTC.